A single TCR beta chain is shown here with its context. The table came from immunoSEQ multiplex PCR; TCRdb's copy has only in-frame clones and leaves some out. The table lists 160,000 or so clones, more than 70% of them singletons, with 9.5% to 13% in the top ten. This CDR3 comprises 13 residues. Trimming removed 5 bases at V and 4 bases at J, with 12 bases between. Germline V gene lookup returns CDR1 SGHRS and CDR2 YFSETQ. The source of the sample is a study of cytomegalovirus exposure and HLA in healthy donors. Study summary: Both the roughly 120 validation repertoires and the approximately 670 first-cohort repertoires used the same platform, as reported by a later analysis.

The chain carries TRBV5-1 and TRBJ2-5; possibly TRBD2 for D (6 bases). The specimen was PBMCs. This sequence was found in a man aged 30 to 39 in good health and CMV-seropositive. The CDR3 sequence: CASSIPGGETQYF. The CDR3 DNA sequence: TGCGCCAGCAGTATCCCCGGGGGAGAGACCCAGTACTTC.